A single sample is the source of the 25 T cell receptor beta chains below, sequenced in a study of T cells expressing NK-cell markers. TCRdb reprocessed the 5' RACE reads and stores each CDR3 protein as one record, lacking DNA. The data show about 260,000 distinct CDR3 sequences, and the top ten clones hold 3.5% to 5%. The sequenced sample was blood T cells: a sorted CD56 or NKG2C T cell subset, CD4+ or CD8+ T cells, or bulk PBMC T cells (not recorded which). The receptors were sampled from a woman aged 18 to 75 in good health.

This chain connects TRBV30 to TRBJ2-3; TCRdb names TRBD2, which stays unverified in the absence of DNA. Germline CDR1 reads GTSNPN; CDR2 reads SVGIG (reference sequence). This CDR3 contains 15 residues. The CDR3 loop reads CAWSAQSAGTDTQYF.

The V call is TRBV5-1, the J call TRBJ1-4; the TCRdb D gene call, TRBD1, has no DNA to confirm it. Germline V gene data show CDR1 as SGHRS and CDR2 as YFSETQ. The length of the CDR3 is 15 residues. The chain's CDR3 is CASSWGTGVNEKLFF.

The CDR3 loop reads CASSQEILGNIQYF. The gene calls are TRBV4-3 and TRBJ2-4. Germline CDR1 and CDR2: LGHNA and YSLEER. The length of the CDR3 is 14 residues.

The chain's CDR3 is CASRGGTGEYNEQFF. The chain joins TRBV5-1 to TRBJ2-1; TCRdb outputs TRBD1, but without DNA this stays unchecked. The CDR3 is made up of 15 amino acids. Germline loops: CDR1 SGHRS, CDR2 YFSETQ.

V usage is TRBV7-2 and J usage is TRBJ2-1. The germline V gene encodes CDR1 SGHTA and CDR2 FQGNSA. This CDR3 contains 15 residues. The chain's CDR3 is CASSLGRTPNNEQFF.

This chain uses TRBV12-3 or TRBV12-4 with TRBJ2-5; TCRdb's assignment of TRBD1 cannot be checked, as there is no DNA. CDR3 length: 15 residues. CDR3 residues: CASSFYSGAQETQYF.

The chain carries TRBV14 and TRBJ2-1. Per germline, CDR1 SGHDN and CDR2 FVKESK. There are 16 residues in the CDR3. The chain's CDR3 is CASSQKGGWDYNEQFF.

The chain combines TRBV7-3 with TRBJ2-3; the TCRdb call, TRBD2, lacks DNA for checking. Germline V gene lookup returns CDR1 SGHTA and CDR2 FQGTGA. This CDR3 is 14 amino acids long. Here the CDR3 reads CASSLSSGSNMQYF.

This sequence joins TRBV12-3 or TRBV12-4 and TRBJ2-3; TCRdb indicates TRBD2, and absent DNA this call remains unverified. This CDR3 contains 14 residues. The CDR3 region is CAMGRASPTDTQYF.

This sequence joins TRBV7-3 and TRBJ2-1; TCRdb lists TRBD2, though no DNA is available to test this call. Germline lookup yields CDR1 SGHTA and CDR2 FQGTGA. The CDR3 is 17 amino acids. This CDR3 reads CASSLTLASGAYNEQFF.

The CDR3 here is CATSDWANTQYF. The rearrangement links TRBV24-1 to TRBJ2-3; TCRdb indicates TRBD1, and absent DNA this call remains unverified. The CDR3 has 12 amino acids. Germline V gene lookup returns CDR1 KGHDR and CDR2 SFDVKD.

The chain carries TRBV12-3 or TRBV12-4 and TRBJ2-2; TCRdb's D call of TRBD1 is untestable without DNA. The CDR3 runs 14 residues. Here the CDR3 reads CASSSYRGAGELFF.

The chain has TRBV20-1 and TRBJ1-1. This CDR3 spans 12 amino acids. The germline V gene encodes CDR1 DFQATT and CDR2 SNEGSKA (reference sequence). CDR3 sequence: CSALYGNTEAFF.

The chain is built from TRBV20-1 and TRBJ2-7; there is no DNA to check the TCRdb D call of TRBD2. Germline CDR1 reads DFQATT; CDR2 reads SNEGSKA (reference sequence). This CDR3 comprises 16 residues. The CDR3 loop is CSATTPLAGPSYEQYF.

The gene calls are TRBV11-1 and TRBJ2-4; TCRdb picks TRBD1, but there is no DNA to check that call. The CDR3 is 18 residues long. Germline loops: CDR1 SGHAT, CDR2 FQDESV (reference sequence). CDR3 sequence reads: CASSFFPTGSLAKNIQYF.

The V call is TRBV29-1, the J call TRBJ2-5. The CDR3 spans 11 residues. Germline V gene data show CDR1 as SQVTM and CDR2 as ANQGSEA. The CDR3 sequence: CSVEQKETQYF.

The V gene is TRBV10-3, the J gene TRBJ2-3. CDR1 is ENHRY, CDR2 SYGVKD, per germline. This CDR3 comprises 15 residues. The CDR3 is CAISESERSTDTQYF.

The chain uses TRBV9 and TRBJ2-7. Germline V gives CDR1 SGDLS, CDR2 YYNGEE. There are 14 residues in the CDR3. The CDR3: CASSASGWGYEQYF.

This rearrangement joins TRBV4-3 to TRBJ2-7; as DNA is missing, the TRBD2 call by TCRdb cannot be tested. Germline CDR1 and CDR2: LGHNA and YSLEER. This CDR3 comprises 17 residues. The CDR3: CASSQVASVLSPYEQYF.

The chain links TRBV20-1 to TRBJ2-2. The length of the CDR3 is 16 residues. The V gene's germline CDR1 is DFQATT and CDR2 SNEGSKA (reference sequence). Here the CDR3 reads CSARDSGHVNTGELFF.

The J gene is TRBJ2-5, the V gene TRBV27; no DNA is available, so the TRBD1 call from TCRdb remains unchecked. The CDR3 is 15 residues long. Germline V gene lookup returns CDR1 MNHEY and CDR2 SMNVEV (reference sequence). The CDR3 is CASSPLLLQGETQYF.

The V call is TRBV6-1, the J call TRBJ1-5; TCRdb's D gene call, TRBD1, goes unchecked for lack of DNA. From germline, CDR1 is MNHNS and CDR2 SASEGT. This CDR3 comprises 15 residues. The CDR3 sequence is CASRDDRGFNQPQHF.

The chain links TRBV7-3 to TRBJ2-1; the D call of TRBD2 rests on TCRdb alone, since no DNA is present to check it. The CDR3 totals 15 residues. CDR1 is SGHTA, CDR2 FQGTGA, per germline. The CDR3 is CASSPGLASYNEQFF.

V is TRBV30 and J is TRBJ1-6. Germline V lookup: CDR1 GTSNPN, CDR2 SVGIG (reference sequence). This CDR3 is built from 15 residues. CDR3 loop: CAWSVNGAPNSPLHF.

The rearrangement uses TRBV7-9 and TRBJ2-5; TCRdb's D call of TRBD1 is untestable without DNA. This CDR3 is built from 14 residues. The germline V gene encodes CDR1 SEHNR and CDR2 FQNEAQ (reference sequence). The CDR3 reads CASTIRGMMETQYF. Filled out from reference TRBV7-9 and TRBJ2-5, the complete variable domain reads DTGVSQNPRHKITKRGQNVTFRCDPISEHNRLYWYRQTLGQGPEFLTYFQNEAQLEKSRLLSDRFSAERPKGSFSTLEIQRTEQGDSAMYLCASTIRGMMETQYFGPGTRLLVL.